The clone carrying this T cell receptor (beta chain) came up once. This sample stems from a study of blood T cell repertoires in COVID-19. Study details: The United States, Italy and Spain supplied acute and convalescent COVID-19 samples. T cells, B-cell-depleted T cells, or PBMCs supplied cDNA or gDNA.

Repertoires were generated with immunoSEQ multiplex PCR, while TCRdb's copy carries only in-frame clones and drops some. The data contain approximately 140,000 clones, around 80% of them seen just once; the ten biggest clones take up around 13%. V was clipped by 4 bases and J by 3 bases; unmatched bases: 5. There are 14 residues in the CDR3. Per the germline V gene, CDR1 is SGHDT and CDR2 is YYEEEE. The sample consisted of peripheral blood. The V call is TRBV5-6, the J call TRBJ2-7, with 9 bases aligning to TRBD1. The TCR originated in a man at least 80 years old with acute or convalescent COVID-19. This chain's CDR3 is CASSPGTGSYEQYF. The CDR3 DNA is TGTGCCAGCAGCCCCGGGACAGGGAGCTACGAGCAGTACTTC.